This T cell receptor beta chain was sequenced in a study of CD8 T cells in ankylosing spondylitis. General study points: Reactive arthritis synovial fluid and blood previously showed some of these motif variants. A TCR beta motif made of 7 to 9 highly homologous variants seemed typical of ankylosing spondylitis blood.

This clonotype was observed many times. Its antigen is not identified. MiXCR, applied by TCRdb to the 5' RACE reads, yields one record per CDR3 protein. The sample carries approximately 500,000 distinct CDR3 sequences, 12% recorded once. The sequence was obtained from a male donor with ankylosing spondylitis. Material: blood, either unsorted or a sorted T cell fraction (not recorded which).

CDR3: CASSLEATLYGYTF. The CDR3 DNA is TGTGCCAGCAGCTTAGAGGCCACTCTCTATGGCTACACCTTC. This chain joins TRBV7-2 and TRBJ1-2; D gene unclear. V was cut by 1 base and J by 4 bases, with 10 bases left in between. The CDR3 loop spans 14 amino acids. CDR1 SGHTA and CDR2 FQGNSA come from the germline V gene.